The clone carrying this TCR beta chain is a singleton in its sample. What it binds is not known. The source of the sample is a study of shared clonotypes between healthy human individuals. General study findings and limits: Specimens sampled were limited to blood, with tissue repertoires likely differing.

The CDR3 covers 14 residues. Germline V CDR1 and CDR2: SGHTA, FQGTGA. Trimming took 6 bases from V and 6 from J; bases not matched to a gene: 7. Clones were sequenced by immunoSEQ multiplex PCR, and TCRdb holds only the in-frame ones, with some missing. The sample carries around 2.3 million clones, approximately 94% recorded once. The clonotype comes from a man aged 18-30 years in good health. Input material: naive CD4+ T cells sorted from blood. The subset was: CD45RA+ positively selected. The chain combines TRBV7-3 with TRBJ2-1; 8 bases align to TRBD1. CDR3 nucleotide sequence: TGTGCCAGCAGTTTTGACAGGGGTACCAATGAGCAGTTCTTC. Protein product: CASSFDRGTNEQFF.